Sequencing of this T cell receptor (beta chain) was carried out in a study of siplizumab effects on memory and regulatory T cells (dated by TCRdb to about 2019). Describing the broader study: The study looked at the effect of siplizumab, an anti-CD2 antibody, on alloreactive T-cell subsets in allogeneic mixed lymphocyte reactions made from human PBMCs.

The CDR3 runs 12 residues from the cysteine to the phenylalanine. Only CDR3 DNA is held: 36 bases, read in frame from base 1. CDR1 SQVTM and CDR2 ANQGSEA are derived from the germline V gene. V and J are truncated by 4 bases and 3 bases respectively, leaving an intervening sequence of 10 bases. The research as a whole found: For roughly 75-97% of proliferating CD4+ or CD8+ clones, no naive or memory phenotype could be assigned. Whether proliferating Tregs from siplizumab cultures actually had suppressive function was not functionally confirmed. Because sequences at frequencies below about 10^-5 were poorly captured, only a minor fraction of alloreactive clones could be mapped back to unstimulated subsets. Unstimulated naive T cells appeared to be more diverse than memory T cells, and naive cells seemed to make a substantial contribution to the alloresponse. Of the alloreactive CD4+ clones that could be mapped, the Treg-derived share averaged about 63% with siplizumab compared with 25% to 30% in control reactions. Siplizumab significantly reduced the cumulative frequency of alloreactive sequences traceable to unstimulated CD4+ memory T cells.

In a few donor pairs, further sequencing was done on unstimulated CD8+ naive, CD4+ memory, CD8+ TEMRA, CD4+ naive and CD8+ effector memory subsets. Sorted unstimulated T cells and proliferating T cells recovered from mixed lymphocyte reactions underwent TCRbeta CDR3 sequencing. Fresh whole blood from about 11 HLA-typed healthy donors was used as the source from which PBMCs were isolated. The library was generated by the immunoSEQ multiplex PCR assay. Roughly 10^5 TCR templates per sample were assayed on the deep sequencing platform. Genomic DNA extracted from sorted T cells was the material used for TCRbeta CDR3 sequencing. The authors' analysis ran thus. The R programming language was used for clonal analysis of the TCRbeta CDR3 data. Alloreactive CD4+ and CD8+ clones were defined by comparing unstimulated samples with post-reaction CFSE-low samples. Alloreactive CD4+ clones were assigned to regulatory or non-regulatory origin by matching sequences to sorted unstimulated Treg and non-Treg repertoires. TCRdb's version of the immuneACCESS table is confined to in-frame rearrangements and falls short of the full clone set. An unresolved V gene accounts for under half of the shortfall where checked; the remainder is of unknown origin. V and J calls and clone size are given by that table; D and trimming were obtained from the DNA. The sample yields about 56,000 clones; just over 95% were counted once. In total, the top ten clones hold about 1% of the sample.

A word on this clone: Its cognate antigen has yet to be identified. Base qualities are not recorded, but no much larger clone differs from it by a single base.

The sequenced sample consisted of naive CD8+ T cells sorted from blood. The cell subset or site label here, explained by the study, means: unstimulated naive T cells. This receptor was taken from a human donor in good health. The chain couples TRBV29-1 to TRBJ2-7, with a weak D call of TRBD1 (6 bases match). The DNA sequence reads TGCAGCGTTGTAGGGGGAAACTACGAGCAGTACTTC. It codes for CSVVGGNYEQYF.